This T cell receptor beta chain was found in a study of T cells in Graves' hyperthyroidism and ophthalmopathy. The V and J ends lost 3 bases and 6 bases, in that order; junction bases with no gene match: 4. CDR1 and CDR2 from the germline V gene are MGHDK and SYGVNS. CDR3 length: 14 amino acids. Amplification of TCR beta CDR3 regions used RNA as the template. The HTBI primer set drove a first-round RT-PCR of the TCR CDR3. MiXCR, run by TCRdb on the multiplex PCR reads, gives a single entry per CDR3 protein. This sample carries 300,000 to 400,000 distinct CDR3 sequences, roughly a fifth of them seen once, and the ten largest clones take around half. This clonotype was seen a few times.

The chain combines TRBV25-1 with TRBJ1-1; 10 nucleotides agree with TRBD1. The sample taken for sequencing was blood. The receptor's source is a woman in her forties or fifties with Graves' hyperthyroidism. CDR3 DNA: TGTGCCAGCAGTGAGGGACAGGGGTACGCTGAAGCTTTCTTT. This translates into CASSEGQGYAEAFF.